This T cell receptor beta chain stems from a study of Ad26.COV2.S vaccination and SARS-CoV-2 variants. Across the whole study: The study gave Ad26.COV2.S intramuscularly, once or twice 56 days apart. Study-level results: A substantial breadth of spike-specific CD8+ and CD4+ T cell responses after vaccination has been reported. Assessments of TCR breadth and depth may have underestimated the total T cell responses. Researchers reported similar non-spike TCR breadth in vaccine and placebo recipients.

The repertoire was sequenced with immunoSEQ multiplex PCR; TCRdb's copy has only in-frame clones and lacks some. In the table there are more than 300,000 clones, 80% to 90% of which are singletons. Treatment in this sample: some 19 received Ad26.COV2.S at low or high dose, single or two shots; five or six received placebo; per-sample allocation not given. Samples were taken on day 63 after the first vaccine or placebo injection. V trimming: 0 bases; J trimming: 10 bases; junction bases outside the gene matches: 7. The CDR3 totals 16 residues. As to this clone: Its antigen is currently unknown.

This receptor was taken from a person aged 18-60 years who received the Ad26.COV2.S COVID-19 vaccine or a placebo. The chain links TRBV23-1 to TRBJ1-6; TRBD1 matches 9 bases. TRBV23-1 is reported as an ORF; its role is uncertain. Sequenced here: peripheral blood, sampled in a trial of Ad26.COV2.S vaccine versus placebo. CDR3 amino acids: CASSQSGGQGGSPLHF. CDR3 sequence (DNA): TGCGCCAGCAGTCAATCAGGGGGACAGGGCGGGTCACCCCTCCACTTT.